These T cell receptor beta chains were read from a single sample in a study of blood T cell repertoires in COVID-19. TCRdb keeps only in-frame clones here, not all; method: immunoSEQ multiplex PCR. The table lists more than 300,000 clones, more than 75% of them singletons. The sequenced material came from PBMCs or T cells enriched from blood (not recorded which). The receptors were gathered from a woman aged 18-29 years who had recovered from COVID-19. Each CDR3 is given with its conserved first and last residue. D genes are given only for firm matches. Some rows have no size entry. The others give once, few or many, or a class for an expanded clone.

j_gene	v_gene	d_gene	abundance	CDR3aa	CDR3nt
TRBJ1-6	TRBV25-1	-	-	CASHPGPQRSPLHF	TGTGCCAGCCACCCAGGTCCCCAAAGGTCACCCCTCCACTTT
TRBJ2-3	TRBV25-1	-	-	CATGVASTDTQYF	TGTGCCACCGGGGTTGCTAGCACAGATACGCAGTATTTT
TRBJ1-2	TRBV20-1	-	once	CSASSMNPKPNYGYTF	TGCAGTGCTAGTAGCATGAACCCAAAACCAAACTATGGCTACACCTTC
TRBJ1-6	TRBV2	TRBD1	-	CASIQGARGAARSPLHF	TGTGCCAGCATACAGGGGGCGCGGGGAGCCGCTCGTTCACCCCTCCACTTT
TRBJ2-2	TRBV5-1	TRBD2	few	CASSLGIAGRAGELFF	TGCGCCAGCAGCTTGGGGATAGCGGGACGAGCCGGGGAGCTGTTTTTT
TRBJ1-3	TRBV18	TRBD1	-	CASSPSTGLQSGNTIYF	TGTGCCAGCTCACCGTCGACAGGGTTGCAATCTGGAAACACCATATATTTT
TRBJ1-1	TRBV6-5	TRBD1	-	CASSYPGTGRTEAFF	TGTGCCAGCAGTTACCCGGGGACAGGGAGGACTGAAGCTTTCTTT
TRBJ1-6	TRBV18	-	-	CASSPNRVSNNSPLHF	TGTGCCAGCTCACCTAACAGGGTGTCGAATAATTCACCCCTCCACTTT
TRBJ2-2	TRBV5-6	TRBD2	-	CASSLSLASGGTGELFF	TGTGCCAGCAGCTTGAGTCTTGCTAGCGGGGGTACCGGGGAGCTGTTTTTT
TRBJ1-6	TRBV9	-	-	CASAAESSPLHF	TGTGCCAGCGCGGCGGAGAGTTCACCCCTCCACTTT
TRBJ1-2	TRBV18	-	-	CASSPLGRGDYGYTF	TGTGCCAGCTCACCATTGGGCAGGGGAGACTATGGCTACACCTTC
TRBJ2-5	TRBV15	TRBD2	few	CATSRGTSGSEETQYF	TGTGCCACCAGCAGGGGGACTAGCGGGAGTGAGGAGACCCAGTACTTC
TRBJ2-2	TRBV24-1	-	-	CATTPPSGELFF	TGTGCCACCACTCCTCCGTCCGGGGAGCTGTTTTTT
TRBJ1-5	TRBV15	TRBD1	-	CATSRDGTENQPQHF	TGTGCCACCAGCAGAGATGGGACAGAGAATCAGCCCCAGCATTTT
TRBJ2-5	TRBV5-5	TRBD2	-	CASSSPGLAEETQYF	TGTGCCAGCAGCTCTCCGGGACTAGCAGAAGAGACCCAGTACTTC
TRBJ1-1	TRBV28	TRBD1	-	CASSRQGYGAFF	TGTGCCAGCAGTCGACAGGGGTATGGAGCTTTCTTT
TRBJ2-1	TRBV7-3	TRBD1	-	CASSLGQGNNEQFF	TGTGCCAGCAGCTTAGGACAGGGGAACAATGAGCAGTTCTTC
TRBJ2-7	TRBV7-9	TRBD2	-	CASSSTEFTSGSPYEQYF	TGTGCCAGCAGTTCGACTGAATTTACTAGCGGGAGTCCCTACGAGCAGTACTTC
TRBJ1-1	TRBV12-3/TRBV12-4	-	-	CASSLMTYTEAFF	TGTGCCAGCAGTTTGATGACATACACTGAAGCTTTCTTT
TRBJ1-1	TRBV28	TRBD1	-	CASSRGQPNTEAFF	TGTGCCAGCAGCCGGGGACAGCCGAACACTGAAGCTTTCTTT
TRBJ2-7	TRBV27	-	-	CASSQYPGSSYEQYF	TGTGCCAGCAGTCAATATCCCGGGTCCTCCTACGAGCAGTACTTC
TRBJ2-1	TRBV28	-	-	CASRSIAAFYNEQFF	TGTGCCAGCAGGTCTATAGCAGCCTTCTACAATGAGCAGTTCTTC
TRBJ2-1	TRBV10-3	TRBD1	-	CAIRDPGQIYNEQFF	TGTGCCATCAGGGACCCGGGACAGATATACAATGAGCAGTTCTTC
TRBJ1-2	TRBV28	TRBD1	-	CASGTEYGYTF	TGTGCCAGCGGGACAGAGTATGGCTACACCTTC
TRBJ2-1	TRBV3-1/TRBV3-2	-	-	CASSTGVEGYNEQFF	TGTGCCAGCAGCACAGGGGTGGAGGGCTACAATGAGCAGTTCTTC
TRBJ2-7	TRBV5-4	TRBD2	once	CASSYGLAGTYEQYF	TGTGCCAGCAGTTACGGACTAGCTGGAACCTACGAGCAGTACTTC
TRBJ1-6	TRBV2	-	once	CASSEGGVRSYNSPLHF	TGTGCCAGCAGTGAGGGAGGGGTGCGCTCCTATAATTCACCCCTCCACTTT
TRBJ2-3	TRBV5-1	-	-	CASSLRPEGDTQYF	TGCGCCAGCAGCCTAAGGCCGGAGGGAGATACGCAGTATTTT
TRBJ2-1	TRBV4-1	TRBD2	-	CASTPGRSSYNEQFF	TGCGCCAGCACCCCCGGGAGGAGCTCCTACAATGAGCAGTTCTTC
TRBJ2-3	TRBV5-1	-	-	CASSLAAGPGDTQYF	TGCGCCAGCAGCTTGGCGGCGGGGCCGGGAGATACGCAGTATTTT
TRBJ2-7	TRBV12-3/TRBV12-4	TRBD1	-	CASSWDRGYEQYF	TGTGCCAGCAGTTGGGACAGGGGCTACGAGCAGTACTTC
TRBJ1-4	TRBV5-8	TRBD1	-	CASSVLGQGNEKLFF	TGTGCCAGCAGCGTGCTAGGACAGGGGAATGAAAAACTGTTTTTT
TRBJ2-7	TRBV19	-	-	CASSDTRYEQYF	TGTGCCAGTAGTGATACTCGTTACGAGCAGTACTTC
TRBJ1-2	TRBV6-1	-	-	CASSEARAYLGYTF	TGTGCCAGCAGTGAAGCTCGAGCTTACTTGGGCTACACCTTC
TRBJ2-1	TRBV29-1	TRBD2	-	CSVDGGNNEQFF	TGCAGCGTTGACGGGGGGAACAATGAGCAGTTCTTC
TRBJ2-3	TRBV4-1	TRBD2	-	CASSPASGGTRRTDTQYF	TGCGCCAGCAGCCCCGCTAGCGGGGGGACGAGACGCACAGATACGCAGTATTTT
TRBJ2-7	TRBV30	-	-	CAWRGRYEQYF	TGTGCCTGGCGCGGGCGATACGAGCAGTACTTC
TRBJ2-7	TRBV7-2	-	-	CASSLEAGYEQYF	TGTGCCAGCAGCTTAGAGGCAGGCTACGAGCAGTACTTC
TRBJ2-3	TRBV6-1	TRBD2	-	CASSERTSYDTQYF	TGTGCCAGCAGTGAAAGGACTAGCTACGATACGCAGTATTTT
TRBJ2-7	TRBV3-1/TRBV3-2	-	-	CASSQVGGGGGEQYF	TGTGCCAGCAGCCAAGTGGGAGGGGGAGGGGGCGAGCAGTACTTC
TRBJ2-2	TRBV6-5	TRBD2	-	CASSYSVASGGRELFF	TGTGCCAGCAGTTACTCGGTGGCTAGCGGGGGCCGGGAGCTGTTTTTT
TRBJ1-2	TRBV4-1	TRBD1	-	CASSQGQGTGGYGYTF	TGCGCCAGCAGCCAAGGACAGGGTACTGGAGGGTATGGCTACACCTTC
TRBJ2-3	TRBV6-1	-	few	CASSAPPSRALGDTQYF	TGTGCCAGCAGTGCGCCCCCTTCGCGGGCGCTGGGTGATACGCAGTATTTT
TRBJ1-6	TRBV3-1/TRBV3-2	TRBD1	-	CASSRGTVDNSPLHF	TGTGCCAGCAGCCGCGGGACAGTAGATAATTCACCCCTCCACTTT
TRBJ2-7	TRBV19	TRBD1	once	CASSTTQGARLYEQYF	TGTGCCAGTAGTACCACACAGGGGGCGAGACTATACGAGCAGTACTTC
TRBJ2-7	TRBV2	TRBD1	-	CASRSGQSYEQYF	TGTGCCAGCAGGTCGGGACAGAGCTACGAGCAGTACTTC
TRBJ1-1	TRBV28	-	-	CASRPGEDDVTEAFF	TGTGCCAGCAGGCCAGGTGAAGATGATGTAACTGAAGCTTTCTTT